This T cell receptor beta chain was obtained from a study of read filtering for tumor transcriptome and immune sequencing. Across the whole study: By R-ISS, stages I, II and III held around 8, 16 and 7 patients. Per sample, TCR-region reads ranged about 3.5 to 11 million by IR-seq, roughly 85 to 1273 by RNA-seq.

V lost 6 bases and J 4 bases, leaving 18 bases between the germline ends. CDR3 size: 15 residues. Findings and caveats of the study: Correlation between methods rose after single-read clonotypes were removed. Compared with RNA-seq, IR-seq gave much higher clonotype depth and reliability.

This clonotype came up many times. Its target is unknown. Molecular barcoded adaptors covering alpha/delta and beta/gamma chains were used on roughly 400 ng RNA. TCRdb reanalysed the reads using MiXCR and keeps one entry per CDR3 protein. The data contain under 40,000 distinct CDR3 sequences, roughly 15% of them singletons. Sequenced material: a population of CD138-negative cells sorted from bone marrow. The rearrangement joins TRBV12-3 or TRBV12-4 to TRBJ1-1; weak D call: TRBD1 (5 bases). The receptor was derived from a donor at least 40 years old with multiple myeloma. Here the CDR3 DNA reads TGTGCCAGCAGCCCTCTGGGGCAGCTTGGCACTGAAGCTTTCTTT. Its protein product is CASSPLGQLGTEAFF.